These 18 T cell receptor beta chains originate from one sample sequenced in a study of OX40 agonist ivuxolimab in advanced cancers. Only in-frame clones appear in the TCRdb table, and some are missing; sequencing was by immunoSEQ multiplex PCR. This table holds about 81,000 clones, about 86% found once. Sequences were derived from CD4+ or CD8+ T cells sorted from blood, sampled in a trial of the OX40 agonist ivuxolimab. The receptors were gathered from an adult with an advanced solid tumor such as melanoma, head and neck, liver or kidney cancer.

The J gene is TRBJ2-5, the V gene TRBV11-1, with 9 bases fitting TRBD1. The CDR3 spans 16 residues. Germline V lookup: CDR1 SGHAT, CDR2 FQDESV (reference sequence). V lost 8 bases to trimming and J lost 4 bases; unmatched junction nucleotides: 14. CDR3 nucleotide sequence: TGTGCCAGCGCAACAGGGGACAGGGCTCTTGGAGAGACCCAGTACTTC. This translates into CASATGDRALGETQYF.

This clone was detected once. This chain uses TRBV5-6 with TRBJ1-6; D is unclear. Trimming removed 1 base from V and 3 bases from J, with 5 bases in between. This CDR3 is 14 amino acids long. From germline, CDR1 is SGHDT and CDR2 YYEEEE. CDR3 nucleotides: TGTGCCAGCAGCTTGAGGAGCTATAATTCACCCCTCCACTTT. This codes for CASSLRSYNSPLHF.

J is TRBJ2-7 and V is TRBV7-2; 10 bases line up with TRBD2. The ends lost 5 bases at V and 3 bases at J; junction bases unmatched: 13. Germline V CDR1 and CDR2: SGHTA, FQGNSA. CDR3 length: 17 amino acids. The CDR3 sequence is CASSQRGLAATYYEQYF. The CDR3 DNA reads TGTGCCAGCAGCCAACGCGGACTAGCGGCGACGTACTACGAGCAGTACTTC.

V and J are TRBV5-4 and TRBJ2-7, with D perhaps TRBD1 (5 bases). Germline lookup yields CDR1 SGHNT and CDR2 YYREEE (reference sequence). The length of the CDR3 is 15 residues. The V end was cut by 6 bases, the J end by 3 bases, with 19 bases between. CDR3 loop: CASNHNTGVYYEQYF. CDR3 DNA sequence: TGTGCCAGCAACCATAATACAGGAGTCTACTACGAGCAGTACTTC.

The chain recombines TRBV5-4 with TRBJ2-1; no definite D call. V was trimmed by 0 bases and J by 0 bases, leaving 7 bases between them. This CDR3 is built from 15 residues. Germline CDR1 SGHNT, CDR2 YYREEE (reference sequence). CDR3 loop: CASSLGGASYNEQFF. In nucleotides, the CDR3 is TGTGCCAGCAGCTTGGGGGGTGCCTCCTACAATGAGCAGTTCTTC.

The chain carries TRBV21-1 and TRBJ2-3; the D call TRBD1 from the table was never checked on the DNA. TRBV21-1 is shown as a pseudogene. The CDR3 totals 16 residues. The CDR3 sequence: CASSNSGGKSTDTQYF. The CDR3 region has the DNA TGTGCCAGCAGCAATTCTGGGGGCAAAAGCACAGATACGCAGTATTTT.

This chain uses TRBV25-1 with TRBJ1-4; no clear D. Trimming left V 4 bases short and J 8 bases short, with 5 bases between. This CDR3 is built from 11 residues. Per germline, CDR1 MGHDK and CDR2 SYGVNS. CDR3 nucleotides: TGTGCCAGCAGTGGGTCGGAAAAACTGTTTTTT. Translation: CASSGSEKLFF.

The chain joins TRBV6-1 to TRBJ1-5; D is perhaps TRBD1 (5 bases). There are 16 residues in the CDR3. V was clipped by 1 base and J by 2 bases, with 12 bases between them. CDR1 is MNHNS, CDR2 SASEGT, per germline. CDR3 loop: CASSEDPGTGNQPQHF. The CDR3 nucleotides read TGTGCCAGCAGTGAAGATCCCGGGACGGGCAATCAGCCCCAGCATTTT.

Written as DNA, the CDR3 is TGTGCCAGTAGTCGGGACACCTCCTACGAGCAGTACTTC. It is translated as CASSRDTSYEQYF. J is TRBJ2-7 and V is TRBV19; TRBD1 might be the D (6 bases). V was trimmed by 5 bases and J by 0 bases, leaving 8 bases between them. The germline V gene has CDR1 LNHDA and CDR2 SQIVND (reference sequence). This CDR3 has 13 amino acids. The whole variable domain, filled in from reference TRBV19 and TRBJ2-7, reads DGGITQSPKYLFRKEGQNVTLSCEQNLNHDAMYWYRQDPGQGLRLIYYSQIVNDFQKGDIAEGYSVSREKKESFPLTVTSAQKNPTAFYLCASSRDTSYEQYFGPGTRLTVT.

A single count supports this clone. V and J are TRBV7-3 and TRBJ2-1; D is unclear. The CDR3 covers 11 residues. V was trimmed by 3 bases and J by 7 bases, leaving 4 bases between them. Per germline, CDR1 SGHTA and CDR2 FQGTGA. In nucleotides, the CDR3 is TGTGCCAGCAGCTTCGGGAATGAGCAGTTCTTC. Translating it yields CASSFGNEQFF.

The genes are TRBV27 and TRBJ2-2, with D possibly TRBD2 on 5 matching bases. V lost 6 bases and J 5 bases, leaving 19 bases between the germline ends. This CDR3 is built from 16 residues. CDR1 and CDR2 (germline): MNHEY, SMNVEV (reference sequence). In nucleotides, the CDR3 is TGTGCCAGCAGCAGCAACGGTTTTGGCGGGACCGGGGAGCTGTTTTTT. It encodes CASSSNGFGGTGELFF.

V is TRBV11-1 and J is TRBJ2-1; D gene unclear. Germline CDR1 SGHAT, CDR2 FQDESV (reference sequence). The ends were cut back, 8 bases at V and 8 bases at J, with 1 base in the middle. This CDR3 region has 8 residues. CDR3 sequence reads: CASDEQFF. For the CDR3, the DNA is TGTGCCAGCGATGAGCAGTTCTTC.

The CDR3 spells CASSSDRVPYNEQFF. DNA of the CDR3: TGTGCCAGCAGCTCCGACAGGGTCCCCTACAATGAGCAGTTCTTC. The chain is built from TRBV7-9 and TRBJ2-1, with 7 bases matching TRBD1. The CDR3 runs 15 residues. After removal of 4 bases from V and 2 bases from J, the junction contained 5 bases not matched to a gene. Germline CDR1 reads SEHNR; CDR2 reads FQNEAQ (reference sequence).

The gene calls are TRBV4-3 and TRBJ1-3; TRBD1 aligns across 9 bases. J was trimmed by 0 bases and V by 2 bases; bases with no gene match: 5. The germline CDR1 and CDR2 sequences are LGHNA and YSLEER. The CDR3 loop spans 17 amino acids. The CDR3 is CASSQTGGLSSGNTIYF. The CDR3 DNA reads as TGCGCCAGCAGCCAAACAGGGGGCCTGAGCTCTGGAAACACCATATATTTT.

V is TRBV21-1 and J is TRBJ1-4. TRBV21-1 is a known pseudogene. This CDR3 contains 15 residues. For the CDR3, the DNA is TGTGCCAGCGAAAATCGGGGGGCCGTTAATGAAAAACTGTTTTTT. Translating it yields CASENRGAVNEKLFF.

The gene calls are TRBV7-3 and TRBJ2-1; D remains ambiguous. The CDR3 covers 15 residues. Germline values: CDR1 SGHTA, CDR2 FQGTGA. Trimming took 5 bases from V and 5 from J, leaving 16 bases between them. CDR3 region: CASSLLDLKNNEQFF. The DNA for the CDR3 is TGTGCCAGCAGCCTGTTAGACCTAAAAAACAATGAGCAGTTCTTC. The full variable domain, its missing parts supplied by reference TRBV7-3 and TRBJ2-1, is GAGVSQTPSNKVTEKGKYVELRCDPISGHTALYWYRQSLGQGPEFLIYFQGTGAADDSGLPNDRFFAVRPEGSVSTLKIQRTERGDSAVYLCASSLLDLKNNEQFFGPGTRLTVL.

The chain uses TRBV9 and TRBJ2-1, with D possibly TRBD1 on 5 matching bases. Trimming removed 2 bases from V and 3 bases from J, with 15 bases in between. Per germline, CDR1 SGDLS and CDR2 YYNGEE. The CDR3 loop spans 16 amino acids. The CDR3 DNA is TGTGCCAGCAGCGTTGTGGGTGGGGCTGGCTACAATGAGCAGTTCTTC. Amino acid sequence: CASSVVGGAGYNEQFF.

This chain uses TRBV18 with TRBJ2-3, with 8 bases fitting TRBD2. Germline lookup yields CDR1 KGHSH and CDR2 LQKENI. The CDR3 sequence is 14 residues long. Germline trimming cut 5 bases from V and 4 bases from J; bases unmatched to any gene: 5. The CDR3 region is CASSAGLAPDTQYF. For the CDR3, the DNA is TGTGCCAGCTCAGCCGGACTAGCCCCAGATACGCAGTATTTT. The entire variable domain, with the rest obtained from reference TRBV18 and TRBJ2-3, is as follows: NAGVMQNPRHLVRRRGQEARLRCSPMKGHSHVYWYRQLPEEGLKFMVYLQKENIIDESGMPKERFSAEFPKEGPSILRIQQVVRGDSAAYFCASSAGLAPDTQYFGPGTRLTVL.